This T cell receptor (beta chain) was captured in a study of blood T cell repertoires in COVID-19. Across the whole study: Sites across the United States, Italy and Spain contributed samples from acute and convalescent COVID-19.

The germline CDR1 and CDR2 sequences are SEHNR and FQNEAQ (reference sequence). The CDR3 spans 13 residues. V shed 3 bases and J shed 5 bases, with 10 bases lying between them. Authors' methods: Reference gene primers were amplified, and this amplification served to estimate nucleated cell counts. Sequencing used immunoSEQ multiplex PCR; TCRdb keeps in-frame clones, though not all of them. Clone size and the V and J calls come from that table; the DNA yielded D and trimming. Among roughly 230,000 clones listed, around 91% were seen once. Sample: peripheral blood. The receptor was isolated from a woman aged 60 to 75 with COVID-19, enrolled during active disease. This chain joins TRBV7-9 and TRBJ1-1; no clear D gene. CDR3 in DNA: TGTGCCAGCAGCTTCGGGGAACTGACTGAAGCTTTCTTT. This gives the protein CASSFGELTEAFF.